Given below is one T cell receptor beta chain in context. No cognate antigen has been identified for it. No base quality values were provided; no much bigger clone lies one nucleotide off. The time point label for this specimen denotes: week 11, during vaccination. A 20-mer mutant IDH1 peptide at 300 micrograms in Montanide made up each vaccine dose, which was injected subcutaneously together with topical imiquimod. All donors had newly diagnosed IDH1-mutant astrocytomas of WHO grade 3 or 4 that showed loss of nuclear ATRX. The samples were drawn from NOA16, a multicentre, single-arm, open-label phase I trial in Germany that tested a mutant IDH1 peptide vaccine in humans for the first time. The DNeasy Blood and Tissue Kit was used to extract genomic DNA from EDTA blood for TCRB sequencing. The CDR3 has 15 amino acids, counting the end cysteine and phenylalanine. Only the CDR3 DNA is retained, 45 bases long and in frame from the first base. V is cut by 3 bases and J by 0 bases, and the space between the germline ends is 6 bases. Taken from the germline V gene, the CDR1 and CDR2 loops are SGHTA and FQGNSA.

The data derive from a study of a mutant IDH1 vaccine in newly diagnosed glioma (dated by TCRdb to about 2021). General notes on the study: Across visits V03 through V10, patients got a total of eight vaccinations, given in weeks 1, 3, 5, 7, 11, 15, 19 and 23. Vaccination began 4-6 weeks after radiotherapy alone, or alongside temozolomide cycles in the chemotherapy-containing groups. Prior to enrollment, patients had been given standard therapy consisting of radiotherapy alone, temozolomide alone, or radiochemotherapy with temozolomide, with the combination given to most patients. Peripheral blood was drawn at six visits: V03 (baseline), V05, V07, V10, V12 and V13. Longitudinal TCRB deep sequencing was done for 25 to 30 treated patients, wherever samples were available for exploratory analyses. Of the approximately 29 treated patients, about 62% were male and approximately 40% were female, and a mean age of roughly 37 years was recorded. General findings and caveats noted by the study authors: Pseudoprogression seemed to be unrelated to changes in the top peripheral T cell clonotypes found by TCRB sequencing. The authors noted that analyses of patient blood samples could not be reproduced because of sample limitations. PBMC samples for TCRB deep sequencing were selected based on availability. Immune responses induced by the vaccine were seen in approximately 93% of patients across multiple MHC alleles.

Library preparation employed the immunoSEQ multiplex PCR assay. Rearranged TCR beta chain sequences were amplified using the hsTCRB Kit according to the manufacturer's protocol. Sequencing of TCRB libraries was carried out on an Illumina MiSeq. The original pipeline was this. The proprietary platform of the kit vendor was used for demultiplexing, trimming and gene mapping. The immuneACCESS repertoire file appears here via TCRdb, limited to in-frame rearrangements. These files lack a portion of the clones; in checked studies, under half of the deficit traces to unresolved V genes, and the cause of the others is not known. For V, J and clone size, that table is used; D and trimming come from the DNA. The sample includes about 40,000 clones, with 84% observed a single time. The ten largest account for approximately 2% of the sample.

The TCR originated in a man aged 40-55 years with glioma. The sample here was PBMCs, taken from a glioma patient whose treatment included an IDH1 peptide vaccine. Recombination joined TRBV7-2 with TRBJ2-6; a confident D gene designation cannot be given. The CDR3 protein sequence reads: CASSFGHSGANVLTF. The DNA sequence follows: TGTGCCAGCAGCTTCGGGCACTCTGGGGCCAACGTCCTGACTTTC.